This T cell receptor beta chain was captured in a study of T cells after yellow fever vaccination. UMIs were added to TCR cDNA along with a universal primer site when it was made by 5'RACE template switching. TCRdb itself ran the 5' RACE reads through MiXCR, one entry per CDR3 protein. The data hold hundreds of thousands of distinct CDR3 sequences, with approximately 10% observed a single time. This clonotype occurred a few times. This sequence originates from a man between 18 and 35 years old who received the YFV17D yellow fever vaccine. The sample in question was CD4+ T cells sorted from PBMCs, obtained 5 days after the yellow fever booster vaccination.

CDR3 bases: TGTGCCAGTAGTATCTCGGGGACTTCCTACGAGCAGTACTTC. Its protein is CASSISGTSYEQYF. The chain is built from TRBV19 and TRBJ2-7; a weak D match, TRBD2 (6 bases). The CDR3 totals 14 residues. V dropped 3 bases and J dropped 1 base, with 10 bases sitting between them. In germline, CDR1 is LNHDA, CDR2 SQIVND (reference sequence).